This T cell receptor beta chain was retrieved from a study of human T cells and chemical hapten exposure. Study context: DPC at 2% was the sensitizing agent, placed on roughly 2 cm by roughly 2 cm of upper inner arm skin.

In its sample, this clonotype was seen many times. The antigen is unknown. The CDR3 runs 14 residues. Per germline, CDR1 SGHTA and CDR2 FQGNSA. The V end lost 5 bases, the J end lost 1 base, and 11 bases lay between the germline ends. Findings and limits, study-wide: Because all patients had alopecia, their immune responses might differ from healthy ones.

TCRdb called the RACE reads again in MiXCR, with one record for every CDR3 protein. The sample holds 360,000 or so distinct CDR3 sequences, about 6.3% seen once. Regarding time point: patch test 2, 6 weeks after DPC sensitization. Treatment reported: therapeutic diphenylcyclopropenone sensitization with weekly scalp DPC. Donors, patients with alopecia ranging from 18 to 70 years old and judged suitable for DPC, provided samples. The chain has TRBV7-2 and TRBJ2-5; no clear D. Sequencing was performed on whole blood, taken in connection with sensitization to the hapten diphenylcyclopropenone (DPC). The receptor was isolated from a woman aged 18 to 35 with alopecia areata. Some clones in this sample may be carry-over from other donors' samples. CDR3 in amino acids: CASSPRRSQETQYF. The CDR3, as DNA: TGTGCCAGCAGCCCCCGCAGGTCCCAAGAGACCCAGTACTTC.